The 20 T cell receptor beta chains given below trace back to one sample, sequenced in a study of shared clonotypes between healthy human individuals. CD45RO-negative cells were positively selected for CCR7, leaving out terminally differentiated effector memory CD45RA+ cells. The method was immunoSEQ multiplex PCR; TCRdb's version includes in-frame clones alone and lacks a portion of them. This sample has some 2 million clones; over 85% occur once, and the top ten carry 0.9% to 1.3%. Sequencing was performed on naive CD8+ T cells sorted from blood. These receptors all come from a man between 18 and 29 years old in good health.

This chain uses TRBV11-1 with TRBJ2-7, with TRBD2 as a possible D gene (5 bases). Trimming pared 1 base from V and 8 bases from J, leaving 9 bases between. This CDR3 is 12 amino acids long. CDR1 is SGHAT and CDR2 is FQDESV in the germline V gene (reference sequence). The chain's CDR3 is CASSLGGFQQYF. The CDR3 DNA is TGTGCCAGCAGCTTAGGCGGGTTTCAGCAGTACTTC.

The CDR3 is CASSLEQLSSYNSPLHF. CDR3 coding DNA: TGTGCCAGCAGCTTGGAGCAGCTAAGCTCCTATAATTCACCCCTCCACTTT. The V gene is TRBV5-7, the J gene TRBJ1-6; D gene uncertain. TRBV5-7 carries the ORF label, with uncertain function. This CDR3 spans 17 amino acids. V lost 0 bases, J lost 0 bases, and 10 bases lay in between.

The V gene is TRBV15, the J gene TRBJ2-7; tentatively, D is TRBD1 (5 bases). The CDR3 is made up of 14 amino acids. Looked up from germline, CDR1 is LNHNV and CDR2 is YYDKDF (reference sequence). The ends were cut back, 5 bases at V and 6 bases at J, with 17 bases in the middle. The CDR3 spells CATSARTSDFEQYF. The CDR3 region has the DNA TGTGCCACCAGCGCCCGGACAAGCGACTTCGAGCAGTACTTC.

This chain connects TRBV28 to TRBJ2-7, with 7 bases fitting TRBD2. Germline V gene data show CDR1 as MDHEN and CDR2 as SYDVKM. There are 15 residues in the CDR3. The ends lost 0 bases at V and 2 bases at J; junction bases unmatched: 4. The CDR3: CASSLWRETTYEQYF. Here the CDR3 DNA reads TGTGCCAGCAGTTTATGGCGGGAGACGACCTACGAGCAGTACTTC. Drawing the rest from reference TRBV28 and TRBJ2-7, the complete variable domain is DVKVTQSSRYLVKRTGEKVFLECVQDMDHENMFWYRQDPGLGLRLIYFSYDVKMKEKGDIPEGYSVSREKKERFSLILESASTNQTSMYLCASSLWRETTYEQYFGPGTRLTVT.

The chain has TRBV13 and TRBJ1-1; possibly TRBD1 for D (6 bases). The CDR3 sequence is 13 residues long. V was clipped by 4 bases and J by 8 bases, with 14 bases between them. Germline-derived CDR1 and CDR2 are PRHDT and FYEKMQ (reference sequence). CDR3 sequence reads: CASSSDRRLEAFF. In DNA, the CDR3 is TGTGCCAGCAGCTCCGACAGGAGGCTCGAAGCTTTCTTT.

The gene calls are TRBV29-1 and TRBJ2-2; the D gene is possibly TRBD2 (5 bases). This CDR3 spans 12 amino acids. Trimming took off 7 bases at V and 0 bases at J, with 6 bases between the two ends. Germline V gives CDR1 SQVTM, CDR2 ANQGSEA. The CDR3 DNA sequence: TGCAGCGGAGGGACGAACACCGGGGAGCTGTTTTTT. Its translation: CSGGTNTGELFF.

V gene TRBV7-6 combines with J gene TRBJ1-1; D gene uncertain. Looked up from germline, CDR1 is SGHVS and CDR2 is FNYEAQ. The V and J ends lost 3 bases and 4 bases respectively, with 3 bases between them. The CDR3 has 11 residues. This CDR3 is CASSLGTEAFF. The CDR3 coding sequence is TGTGCCAGCAGCTTGGGCACTGAAGCTTTCTTT.

This sequence joins TRBV7-6 and TRBJ2-3; D is perhaps TRBD2 (6 bases). The V end was cut by 1 base, the J end by 1 base, with 9 bases between. The CDR3 is 15 amino acids. Germline CDR1 and CDR2: SGHVS and FNYEAQ. Here the CDR3 DNA reads TGTGCCAGCAGCTTAGGGGGGGAAGGCACAGATACGCAGTATTTT. Translated: CASSLGGEGTDTQYF.

V usage is TRBV4-1 and J usage is TRBJ2-5; no clear D gene. V was cut by 0 bases and J by 5 bases, with 10 bases left in between. Germline V gene lookup returns CDR1 MGHRA and CDR2 YSYEKL. The CDR3 contains 14 residues. The CDR3 sequence: CASSQEHGWETQYF. The CDR3 nucleotides read TGCGCCAGCAGCCAAGAGCATGGGTGGGAGACCCAGTACTTC.

The gene calls are TRBV15 and TRBJ1-4, with D possibly matching TRBD1 (5 bases). From germline, CDR1 is LNHNV and CDR2 YYDKDF (reference sequence). The length of the CDR3 is 17 residues. Trimming cost V 3 bases and J 4 bases, with 18 bases left between them. The CDR3 DNA follows: TGTGCCACCAGCAGCAATAGACAGACCTGGAGTAATGAAAAACTGTTTTTT. The encoded protein is CATSSNRQTWSNEKLFF.

The CDR3 nucleotides read TGTGCCAGCAGTTACTCCCTTACTACGTTTAGTAAGGAGCAGTTCTTC. Amino acid sequence: CASSYSLTTFSKEQFF. The chain joins TRBV6-5 to TRBJ2-1; unclear D gene. V was shortened by 0 bases and J by 10 bases, with 19 bases between the two germline ends. Germline CDR1 reads MNHEY; CDR2 reads SVGAGI. The CDR3 runs 16 residues.

V gene TRBV4-1 combines with J gene TRBJ1-2, with a possible D match to TRBD1 (6 bases). V shed 3 bases and J shed 0 bases, with 14 bases lying between them. This CDR3 contains 16 residues. Germline lookup yields CDR1 MGHRA and CDR2 YSYEKL. CDR3 protein: CASSQRGEGPNYGYTF. The CDR3 DNA reads TGCGCCAGCAGCCAGAGGGGGGAGGGTCCTAACTATGGCTACACCTTC.

V and J are TRBV18 and TRBJ2-1, with D possibly matching TRBD2 (6 bases). Germline V gene data show CDR1 as KGHSH and CDR2 as LQKENI. CDR3 size: 16 residues. The V end was cut by 3 bases, the J end by 0 bases, with 12 bases between. CDR3 bases: TGTGCCAGCTCACCCAGCGGGCCTAGCTCCTACAATGAGCAGTTCTTC. It specifies CASSPSGPSSYNEQFF.

A remark on this clone: The junction departs from the called germline gene at one end, perhaps through a read error. The chain has TRBV11-2 and TRBJ2-7; possibly TRBD1 or TRBD2 for D (5 bases each). Germline-derived CDR1 and CDR2 are SGHAT and FQNNGV. This CDR3 spans 16 amino acids. The CDR3 bases are TGTGCCAGCAGCCTAGAGGGGATCTTGAGCTCCTACGAGCAGTACTTC. This translates into CASSLEGILSSYEQYF.

V gene TRBV30 combines with J gene TRBJ1-1; weak D call: TRBD1 (5 bases). Germline values: CDR1 GTSNPN, CDR2 SVGIG (reference sequence). The length of the CDR3 is 17 residues. The V end lost 0 bases, the J end lost 7 bases, and 24 bases lay between the germline ends. As DNA, the CDR3 is TGTGCCTGGAGTGTATACCTAGGGTCGGGGCCCGGGATTGAAGCTTTCTTT. This encodes CAWSVYLGSGPGIEAFF.

The chain has TRBV19 and TRBJ2-7; TRBD2 matches at 10 bases. CDR1 and CDR2 (germline): LNHDA, SQIVND (reference sequence). The CDR3 extends over 16 amino acids. J was trimmed by 2 bases and V by 1 base; bases with no gene match: 5. CDR3 region: CASSIVGGLAAYEQYF. The CDR3 nucleotides read TGTGCCAGTAGTATAGTTGGTGGACTAGCGGCCTACGAGCAGTACTTC.

V gene TRBV13 combines with J gene TRBJ2-4; D is unresolved. Germline CDR1 reads PRHDT; CDR2 reads FYEKMQ (reference sequence). V shed 4 bases and J shed 0 bases, with 10 bases lying between them. CDR3 length: 15 residues. This chain's CDR3 is CASSSWTVAKNIQYF. In DNA form, the CDR3 reads TGTGCCAGCAGCTCCTGGACCGTAGCCAAAAACATTCAGTACTTC.

This chain joins TRBV2 and TRBJ2-3, with D perhaps matching TRBD2 (6 bases). This CDR3 contains 15 residues. The germline gives CDR1 SNHLY, CDR2 FYNNEI. V was clipped by 2 bases and J by 2 bases, with 11 bases between them. The DNA of the CDR3 is TGTGCCAGCAGTGAACGGAGGGAGAACACAGATACGCAGTATTTT. As protein: CASSERRENTDTQYF.

This clone was observed once. The CDR3: CASSLVTAEETQYF. The CDR3 DNA reads TGTGCCAGCAGCTTAGTAACAGCCGAAGAGACCCAGTACTTC. The chain links TRBV7-9 to TRBJ2-5; D gene ambiguous. V was cut by 1 base and J by 3 bases, with 9 bases left in between. The CDR3 spans 14 residues. Germline CDR1 is SEHNR and CDR2 is FQNEAQ (reference sequence). Using reference TRBV7-9 and TRBJ2-5 for the parts outside the CDR3, the full variable domain is DTGVSQNPRHKITKRGQNVTFRCDPISEHNRLYWYRQTLGQGPEFLTYFQNEAQLEKSRLLSDRFSAERPKGSFSTLEIQRTEQGDSAMYLCASSLVTAEETQYFGPGTRLLVL.

This rearrangement joins TRBV15 to TRBJ1-3; D may be TRBD1 (5 bases). The germline V gene has CDR1 LNHNV and CDR2 YYDKDF (reference sequence). Trimming cost V 1 base and J 1 base, with 14 bases left between them. The CDR3 spans 17 residues. DNA for the CDR3: TGTGCCACCAGCAGAGTGTTTGCTGACAGTTCTGGAAACACCATATATTTT. Protein sequence: CATSRVFADSSGNTIYF. Drawing the rest from reference TRBV15 and TRBJ1-3, the complete variable domain is DAMVIQNPRYQVTQFGKPVTLSCSQTLNHNVMYWYQQKSSQAPKLLFHYYDKDFNNEADTPDNFQSRRPNTSFCFLDIRSPGLGDTAMYLCATSRVFADSSGNTIYFGEGSWLTVV.